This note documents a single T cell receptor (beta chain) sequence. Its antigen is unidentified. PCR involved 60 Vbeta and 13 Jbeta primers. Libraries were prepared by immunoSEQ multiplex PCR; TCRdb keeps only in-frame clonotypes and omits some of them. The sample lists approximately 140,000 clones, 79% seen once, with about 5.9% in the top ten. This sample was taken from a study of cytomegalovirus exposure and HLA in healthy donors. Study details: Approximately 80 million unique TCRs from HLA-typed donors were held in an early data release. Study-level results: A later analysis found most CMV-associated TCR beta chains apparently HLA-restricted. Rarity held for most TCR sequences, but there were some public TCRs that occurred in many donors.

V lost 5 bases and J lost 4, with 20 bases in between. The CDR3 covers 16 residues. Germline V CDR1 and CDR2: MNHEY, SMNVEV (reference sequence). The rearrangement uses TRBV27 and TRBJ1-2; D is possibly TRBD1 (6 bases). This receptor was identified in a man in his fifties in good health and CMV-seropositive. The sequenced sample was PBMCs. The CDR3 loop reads CASSRRQESPLYGYTF. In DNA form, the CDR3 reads TGTGCCAGCAGTCGACGACAGGAATCTCCCCTCTATGGCTACACCTTC.